This entry describes one T cell receptor (beta chain). Its antigen is unknown. Per-base qualities were not stored, and no clone one base away is much larger. From V the trimming removes 5 bases and from J it removes 8 bases, while the gene matches leave 13 bases of the junction unaccounted for. The CDR3 measures 15 amino acids from cysteine to phenylalanine. The CDR3 DNA has 45 bases and is translated from base 1. The germline V gene supplies CDR1 MNHEY and CDR2 SVGAGI. These data are taken from a study of blood T cells in healthy people across ages (dated by TCRdb to 2013 to 2016). With regard to the full study: In model experiments, template switching captured about one uniquely barcoded TCR beta cDNA molecule for every two T cells. Age-related changes in TCR beta repertoire diversity were measured in the study by deep sequencing normalized with unique cDNA molecular identifiers. Four age groups were formed from the donors: young (average about 15 years), middle-aged (approximately 40), aged (over 55) and long-lived (about 75). To avoid experimental bias, donors of different ages were spread randomly across the sequencing lanes. Using the same blood draw, the study looked at two additional independent replicas of 1 million unique cDNA reads for two donors, one aged 18 to 30 and the other aged 80 or older.

Here is what the overall study found, with its caveats: As age increased, observed TCR beta diversity per million T cells dropped in a roughly linear way, and a significant reduction was already evident by age 40. Conclusive comparison of naive and antigen-experienced compartments was prevented by the profiling of bulk unsorted PBMCs. Observed TCR beta diversity correlated strongly with the percentage of naive T cells measured by flow cytometry. Estimates of total diversity based on one million sequenced T cells were regarded as lower bounds and as underestimates. Compared with the aged group, the long-lived group had more naive CD4+ T cells, fewer expanded clones and increased TCR diversity, suggesting age selection. Because donor CMV infection status was unknown, age-related changes in expanded clonotypes were potentially confounded.

Systemically healthy Caucasian individuals from Russia, approximately 39 in total and aged about 6 to 100 years, were included as donors. Each donor gave around 9.8 milliliters of peripheral blood, collected into EDTA-treated Vacutainer tubes. Ficoll-Paque density-gradient centrifugation was used to isolate PBMCs, with at least 6.5 million per sample. Total RNA, at least 5 micrograms per sample, was extracted from PBMCs with Trizol reagent. For every donor, flow cytometry on a PBMC aliquot measured the percentage of naive CD45RAhigh/CD27high T cells. The library was prepared using 5' RACE. Sequencing instrument: Illumina HiSeq 2500. A second PCR of roughly 7 to 12 cycles was run with a J-beta primer mix and a sample-barcoded 5' primer. Each TCR beta cDNA molecule received a unique molecular identifier from a template-switch 5' adaptor carrying 12 random nucleotides. At least 3 million CDR3-containing paired-end reads were obtained from each sample. First-strand cDNA was synthesized from all RNA with the Mint cDNA synthesis kit, primed by a TRBC-specific oligonucleotide. Following uracil-DNA glycosylase treatment, a first 18-cycle PCR with universal primers M1SS and BC2_uni_R was performed on all cDNA. As for the authors' bioinformatics: For normalization, 1 million high-quality reads, each with a distinct molecular identifier, were randomly selected from each sample. Reads with shared molecular identifiers were discarded instead of being binned into consensus sequences. MiTCR, set to a Q25 quality threshold and the strictest error-elimination algorithm, was used for CDR3 identification, clonotype clustering and error correction. A nonparametric unseen species model using Euler transformation provided a lower-bound estimate of total TCR beta diversity. The public reads were quality trimmed at Q25 with fastp and then assembled into clones with MiXCR by TCRdb, keeping productive beta chains. Each entry is one CDR3 protein sequence, shown with its most common DNA and genes. These V and J calls rely on TCRdb rather than the paper's analysis. This sample gives just under 750,000 distinct CDR3 sequences in total; 20% to 25% of them show up just once. The ten top clones hold about 22% of the sample.

The chain employs TRBV6-5 and TRBJ2-3; 7 junctional bases match TRBD2. The sequence was obtained from a man in his sixties or seventies in good health. The sequencing sample was made of blood. The base sequence is TGTGCCAGCAGTGTTAATGGCCTTGGGGGGGGTACGCAGTATTTT. Protein translation: CASSVNGLGGGTQYF.